The T cell receptor (beta chain) described here comes from a study of vaccination effects on CD4 cells after COVID-19. On this clone itself: Antigen specificity is unknown.

At the end of 10 days of culture, CD4+ T cells were isolated. Infection dated between March and December 2020, before the Alpha, Beta and Delta variants reached the United States. Each person got two doses of an mRNA SARS-CoV-2 vaccine, BNT162b2 or mRNA-1273. Sequencing was performed with immunoSEQ multiplex PCR; in TCRdb, only in-frame clones are kept and a portion is missing. Seen here are 30,000 to 35,000 clones, around 79% observed once, and the top ten hold under 8%. CDR3 length: 17 amino acids. The germline V gene encodes CDR1 SEHNR and CDR2 FQNEAQ (reference sequence). V was clipped by 6 bases and J by 4 bases; unmatched bases: 12.

V is TRBV7-9 and J is TRBJ2-1; 10 bases match TRBD1. This receptor was taken from a human donor who had a prior SARS-CoV-2 infection. The sequencing used CD4+ T cells from PBMCs cultured without peptide, collected after COVID-19 vaccination. This chain's CDR3 is CASRNPRDRGLYNEQFF. CDR3 in DNA: TGTGCCAGCAGGAATCCCCGGGACAGGGGCCTATACAATGAGCAGTTCTTC. Full variable domain (remainder filled in from reference TRBV7-9 and TRBJ2-1): DTGVSQNPRHKITKRGQNVTFRCDPISEHNRLYWYRQTLGQGPEFLTYFQNEAQLEKSRLLSDRFSAERPKGSFSTLEIQRTEQGDSAMYLCASRNPRDRGLYNEQFFGPGTRLTVL.